The 3 T cell receptor beta chains below were found in one sample sequenced in a study of vaccination and CD4 T cells after COVID-19 (dated 2022 in TCRdb). For these receptors, no antigen is known. Receptor libraries were prepared by PCR. Instrument on record: Illumina iSeq 100. DNA from cultured CD4+ T cells underwent TCR sequencing with the Oncomine TCR Beta short-read assay at the Johns Hopkins FTIC core. The public reads were reanalyzed by TCRdb: fastp trimming at Q25, MiXCR alignment, in-frame beta chains only. A single entry per CDR3 protein holds the most common genes and DNA from its merged rows. Present in this sample are around 20,000 distinct CDR3 sequences, roughly 40% of which were seen just once. Around 2.9% of the sample rests with the top ten. What this sample's treatment or condition label stands for: roughly ten-day PBMC culture with coronavirus spike peptide pools or control peptides (ViraFEST assay).

This sample comprised CD4+ T cells from blood, cultured in vitro, obtained after SARS-CoV-2 vaccination. These receptors came from a human donor who had recovered from COVID-19.

This chain uses TRBV20-1 with TRBJ2-3; maybe TRBD2 (6 bases). The CDR3 loop spans 13 amino acids. CDR1 is DFQATT, CDR2 SNEGSKA, per germline (reference sequence). V lost 3 bases and J 4 bases, leaving 11 bases between the germline ends. This chain's CDR3 is CSARKVAADTQYF. The CDR3 DNA follows: TGCAGTGCTAGGAAGGTAGCGGCAGATACGCAGTATTTT.

This clonotype has more than one count but fewer than ten. The J gene is TRBJ1-5, the V gene TRBV6-2 or TRBV6-3; D gene unclear. The germline V gene encodes CDR1 MNHEY and CDR2 SVGEGT. Trimming removed 6 bases at V and 2 bases at J, with 14 bases between. The CDR3 has 15 residues. As DNA, the CDR3 is TGTGCCAGCAGCCGAGAGGGAGGAGGCAATCAGCCCCAGCATTTT. Protein: CASSREGGGNQPQHF.

The chain is built from TRBV5-1 and TRBJ2-3; TRBD2 matches 9 bases. This CDR3 is built from 16 residues. From germline, CDR1 is SGHRS and CDR2 YFSETQ. Losses at the gene ends were 4 bases for V and 1 base for J; bases not matched to a gene: 7. Written as DNA, the CDR3 is TGCGCCAGCAGCGTGGATAGCGGGGGAGGCACAGATACGCAGTATTTT. Translation gives CASSVDSGGGTDTQYF.